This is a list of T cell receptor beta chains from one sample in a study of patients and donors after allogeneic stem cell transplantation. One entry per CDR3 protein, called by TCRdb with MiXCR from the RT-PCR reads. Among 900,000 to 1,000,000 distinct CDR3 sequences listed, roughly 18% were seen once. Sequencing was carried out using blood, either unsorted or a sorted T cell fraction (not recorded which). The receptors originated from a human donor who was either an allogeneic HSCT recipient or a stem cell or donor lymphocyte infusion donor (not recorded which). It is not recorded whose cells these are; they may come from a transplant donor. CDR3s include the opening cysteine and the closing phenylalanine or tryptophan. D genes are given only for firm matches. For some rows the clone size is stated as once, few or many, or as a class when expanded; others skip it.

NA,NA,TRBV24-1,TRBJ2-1,CATSDLTLNNYNEQFF,TGTGCCACCAGTGATTTGACTTTGAATAACTACAATGAGCAGTTCTTC
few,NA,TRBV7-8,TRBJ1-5,CASSLVEEVQPQHF,TGTGCCAGCAGCTTGGTGGAGGAGGTTCAGCCCCAGCATTTT
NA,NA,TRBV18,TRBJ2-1,CASSHQLASLSYNEQFF,TGTGCCAGCTCACACCAACTTGCCTCCCTCTCCTACAATGAGCAGTTCTTC
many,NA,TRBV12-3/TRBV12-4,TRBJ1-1,CASSFAGGTEAFF,TGTGCCAGCAGTTTCGCTGGGGGGACTGAAGCTTTCTTT
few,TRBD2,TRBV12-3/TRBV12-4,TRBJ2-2,CASSQWTSGNTGELFF,TGTGCCAGCAGTCAATGGACTAGCGGGAACACCGGGGAGCTGTTTTTT
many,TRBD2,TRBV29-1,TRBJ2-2,CSVEDGLAPGELFF,TGCAGCGTTGAAGATGGACTAGCCCCCGGGGAGCTGTTTTTT
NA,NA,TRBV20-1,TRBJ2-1,CSAGAREQFF,TGCAGTGCTGGGGCCCGGGAGCAGTTCTTC
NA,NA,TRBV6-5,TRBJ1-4,CASSYLQGMANEKLFF,TGTGCCAGCAGTTACCTTCAGGGGATGGCTAATGAAAAACTGTTTTTT
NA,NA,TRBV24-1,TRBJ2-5,CATSDQNKETQYF,TGTGCCACCAGTGACCAAAACAAAGAGACCCAGTACTTC
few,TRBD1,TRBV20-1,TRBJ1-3,CRAPRTGETNTIYF,TGCAGGGCTCCGAGGACAGGGGAAACAAACACCATATATTTT
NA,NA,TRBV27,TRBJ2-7,CASSLFGAYPYEQYF,TGTGCCAGCAGTTTATTCGGGGCCTATCCCTACGAGCAGTACTTC
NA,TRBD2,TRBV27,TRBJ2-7,CASRPGLVSYEQYF,TGTGCCAGCAGGCCGGGACTAGTCTCCTACGAGCAGTACTTC
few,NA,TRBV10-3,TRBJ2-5,CAISAVGQETQYF,TGTGCCATCAGTGCAGTGGGCCAAGAGACCCAGTACTTC
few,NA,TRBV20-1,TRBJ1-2,CSAAIGGNYGYTF,TGCAGTGCTGCGATCGGGGGTAACTATGGCTACACCTTC
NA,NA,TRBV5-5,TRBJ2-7,CASSSPGWQKLYEQYF,TGTGCCAGCAGCTCTCCAGGTTGGCAAAAACTCTACGAGCAGTACTTC
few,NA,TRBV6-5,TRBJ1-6,CASSYSPGAGGKSPLHF,TGTGCCAGCAGTTACTCACCCGGGGCAGGCGGAAAGTCACCCCTCCACTTT
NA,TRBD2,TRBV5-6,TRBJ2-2,CASSFPGLAGGQNTGELFF,TGTGCCAGCAGCTTCCCGGGACTAGCGGGGGGACAGAACACCGGGGAGCTGTTTTTT
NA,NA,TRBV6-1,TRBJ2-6,CASSRDNAGANVLTF,TGTGCCAGCAGCCGAGACAATGCTGGGGCCAACGTCCTGACTTTC
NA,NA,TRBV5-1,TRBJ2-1,CASRLDRVGGEQFF,TGCGCCAGCAGATTGGACCGGGTCGGGGGTGAGCAGTTCTTC
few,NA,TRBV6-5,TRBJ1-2,CASSYRGGRGYGYTF,TGTGCCAGCAGTTACCGTGGGGGTCGGGGATATGGCTACACCTTC
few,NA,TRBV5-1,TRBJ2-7,CASSLVGREVYEQYF,TGCGCCAGCAGCTTGGTAGGCAGGGAGGTTTACGAGCAGTACTTC
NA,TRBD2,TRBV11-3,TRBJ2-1,CASSQLAGGYEQFF,TGTGCCAGCAGCCAACTAGCGGGAGGCTATGAGCAGTTCTTC
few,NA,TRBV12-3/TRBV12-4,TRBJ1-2,CASRGTIPPFYGYTF,TGTGCCAGCAGGGGTACAATCCCGCCCTTCTATGGCTACACCTTC
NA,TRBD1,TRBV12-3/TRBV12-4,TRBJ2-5,CASSNYVGTGQETQYF,TGTGCCAGCAGCAATTACGTGGGGACAGGTCAAGAGACCCAGTACTTC